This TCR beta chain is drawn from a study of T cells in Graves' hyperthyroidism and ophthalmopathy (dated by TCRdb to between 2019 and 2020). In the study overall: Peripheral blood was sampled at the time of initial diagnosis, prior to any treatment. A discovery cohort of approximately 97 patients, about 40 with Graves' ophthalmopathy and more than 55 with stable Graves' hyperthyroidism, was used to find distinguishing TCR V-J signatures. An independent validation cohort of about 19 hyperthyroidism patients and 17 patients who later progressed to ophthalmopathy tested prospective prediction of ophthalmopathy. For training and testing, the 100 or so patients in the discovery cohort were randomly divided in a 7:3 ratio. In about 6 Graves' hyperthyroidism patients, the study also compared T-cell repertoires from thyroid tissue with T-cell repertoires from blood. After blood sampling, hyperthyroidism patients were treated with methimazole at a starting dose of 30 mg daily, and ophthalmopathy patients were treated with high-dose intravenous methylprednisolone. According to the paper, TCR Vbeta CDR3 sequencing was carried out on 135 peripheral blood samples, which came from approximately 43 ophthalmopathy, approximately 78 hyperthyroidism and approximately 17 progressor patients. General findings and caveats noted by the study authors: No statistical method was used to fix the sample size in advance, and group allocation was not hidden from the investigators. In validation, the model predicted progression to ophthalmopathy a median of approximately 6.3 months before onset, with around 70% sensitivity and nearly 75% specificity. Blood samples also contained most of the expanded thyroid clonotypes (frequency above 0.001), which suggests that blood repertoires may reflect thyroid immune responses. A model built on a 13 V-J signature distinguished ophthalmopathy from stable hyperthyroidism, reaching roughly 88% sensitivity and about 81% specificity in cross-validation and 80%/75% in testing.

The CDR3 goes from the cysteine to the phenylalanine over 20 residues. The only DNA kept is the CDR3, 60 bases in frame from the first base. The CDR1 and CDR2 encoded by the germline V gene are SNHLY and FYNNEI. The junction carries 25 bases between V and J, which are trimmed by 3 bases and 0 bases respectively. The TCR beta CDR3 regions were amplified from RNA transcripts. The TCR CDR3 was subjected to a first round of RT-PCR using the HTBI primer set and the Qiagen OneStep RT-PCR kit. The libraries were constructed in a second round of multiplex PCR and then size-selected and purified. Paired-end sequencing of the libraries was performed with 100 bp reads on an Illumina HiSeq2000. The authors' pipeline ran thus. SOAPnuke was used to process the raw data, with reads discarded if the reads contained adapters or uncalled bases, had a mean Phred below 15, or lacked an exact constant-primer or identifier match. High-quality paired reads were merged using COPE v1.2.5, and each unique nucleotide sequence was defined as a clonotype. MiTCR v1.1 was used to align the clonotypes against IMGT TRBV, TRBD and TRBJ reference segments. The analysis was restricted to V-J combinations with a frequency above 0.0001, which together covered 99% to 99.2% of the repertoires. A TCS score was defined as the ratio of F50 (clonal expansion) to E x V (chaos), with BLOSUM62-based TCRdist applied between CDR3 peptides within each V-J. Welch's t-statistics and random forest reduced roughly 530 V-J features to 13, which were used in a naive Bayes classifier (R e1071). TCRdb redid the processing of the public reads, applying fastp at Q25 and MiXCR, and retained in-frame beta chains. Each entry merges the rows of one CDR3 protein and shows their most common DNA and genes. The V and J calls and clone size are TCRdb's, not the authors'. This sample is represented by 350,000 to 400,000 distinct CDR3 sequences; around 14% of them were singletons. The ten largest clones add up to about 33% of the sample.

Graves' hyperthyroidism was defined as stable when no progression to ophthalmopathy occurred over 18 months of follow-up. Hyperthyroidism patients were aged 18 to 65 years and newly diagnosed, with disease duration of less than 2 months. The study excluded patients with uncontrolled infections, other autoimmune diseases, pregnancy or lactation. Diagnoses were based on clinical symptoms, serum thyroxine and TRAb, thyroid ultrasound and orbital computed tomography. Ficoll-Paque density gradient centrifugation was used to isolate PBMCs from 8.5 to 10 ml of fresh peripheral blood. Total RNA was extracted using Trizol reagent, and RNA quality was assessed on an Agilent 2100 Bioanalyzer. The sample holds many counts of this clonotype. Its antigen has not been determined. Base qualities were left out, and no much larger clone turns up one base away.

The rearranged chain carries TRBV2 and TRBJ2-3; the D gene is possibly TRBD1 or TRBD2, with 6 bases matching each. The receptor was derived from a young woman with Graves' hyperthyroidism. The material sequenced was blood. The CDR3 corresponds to CASSDSHTGTGVSSTDTQYF. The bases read TGTGCCAGCAGTGATAGTCACACAGGGACTGGAGTATCTAGCACAGATACGCAGTATTTT.